This T cell receptor beta chain originates from a study of blood T cell repertoires in COVID-19. Study-level background: Sources were T cells, B-cell-depleted T cells, or PBMCs; the material itself was cDNA or gDNA.

Method: immunoSEQ multiplex PCR; TCRdb's copy keeps in-frame clones and lacks some. The table shows about 30,000 clones, with around nine tenths occurring only once. Germline CDR1 SGHAT, CDR2 FQNNGV. V dropped 4 bases and J dropped 5; count of bases not matched to a gene: 5. This CDR3 has 14 amino acids. The rearrangement links TRBV11-2 to TRBJ2-5; 9 bases align to TRBD2. Sequencing input: peripheral blood. This TCR was sampled from a human donor in a cohort sampled during active COVID-19. CDR3: CASSSGTSSETQYF. The CDR3 coding sequence is TGTGCCAGCAGCTCGGGGACTAGCTCTGAGACCCAGTACTTC.